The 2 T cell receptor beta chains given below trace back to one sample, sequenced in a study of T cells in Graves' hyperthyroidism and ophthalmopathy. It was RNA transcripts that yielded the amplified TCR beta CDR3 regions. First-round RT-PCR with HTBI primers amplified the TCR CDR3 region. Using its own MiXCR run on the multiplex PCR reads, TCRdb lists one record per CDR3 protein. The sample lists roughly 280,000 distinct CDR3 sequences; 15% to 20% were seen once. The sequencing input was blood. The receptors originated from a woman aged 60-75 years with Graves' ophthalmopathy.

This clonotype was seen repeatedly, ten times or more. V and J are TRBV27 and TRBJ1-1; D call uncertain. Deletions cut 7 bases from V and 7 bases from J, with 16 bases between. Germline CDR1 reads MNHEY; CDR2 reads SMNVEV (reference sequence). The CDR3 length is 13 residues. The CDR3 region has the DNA TGTGCCAGCACCTTGGCGCGGGTCAATGAAGCTTTCTTT. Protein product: CASTLARVNEAFF.

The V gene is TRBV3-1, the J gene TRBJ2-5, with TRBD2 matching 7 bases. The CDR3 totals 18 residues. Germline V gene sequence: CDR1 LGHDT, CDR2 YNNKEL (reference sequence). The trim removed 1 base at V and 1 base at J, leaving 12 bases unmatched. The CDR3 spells CASSQGIAGLAVQETQYF. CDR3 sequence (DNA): TGTGCCAGCAGCCAAGGAATCGCAGGCCTAGCGGTCCAAGAGACCCAGTACTTC.